This passage covers 23 T cell receptor beta chains from one sample sequenced in a study of blood T cell repertoires in COVID-19. The method was immunoSEQ multiplex PCR; TCRdb's version includes in-frame clones alone and lacks a portion of them. This table holds around 57,000 clones, roughly 90% found once. The source material was peripheral blood. These receptors were collected from a man in his fifties with acute or convalescent COVID-19.

This rearrangement joins TRBV24-1 to TRBJ2-7, with TRBD1 identical over 10 bases. CDR3 length equals 15 residues. Germline V lookup: CDR1 KGHDR, CDR2 SFDVKD. The V and J ends lost 4 bases and 6 bases, in that order; junction bases with no gene match: 8. CDR3 region: CATSESGQGSFEQYF. For the CDR3, the DNA is TGTGCCACCAGTGAATCGGGACAGGGGTCGTTCGAGCAGTACTTC.

A word on this clone: Other DNA variants within this sample encode the same CDR3. The chain couples TRBV24-1 to TRBJ2-1; a weak D match, TRBD2 (7 bases). The CDR3 extends over 15 amino acids. Trimming cost V 4 bases and J 7 bases, with 16 bases left between them. Germline CDR1 reads KGHDR; CDR2 reads SFDVKD. CDR3 loop: CATSDPARGGNEQFF. In DNA, the CDR3 is TGTGCCACCAGTGACCCGGCCAGGGGAGGGAATGAGCAGTTCTTC.

The V and J genes are TRBV5-1 and TRBJ2-7; 12 bases are a match to TRBD2. This CDR3 is built from 17 residues. V gave up 0 bases and J gave up 5 bases; unmatched junction bases: 9. Germline lookup yields CDR1 SGHRS and CDR2 YFSETQ. CDR3 DNA sequence: TGCGCCAGCAGCTTGGAACTAGCGGGAGGCCCCGCGGACGAGCAGTACTTC. Translating gives CASSLELAGGPADEQYF.

This clone came up once. CDR3 in amino acids: CASSSPGIAGDTPLSYEQYF. The CDR3 DNA reads TGTGCCAGCAGCTCCCCGGGAATAGCGGGAGACACCCCTCTCTCCTACGAGCAGTACTTC. The V gene is TRBV7-6, the J gene TRBJ2-7, with 9 positions matching TRBD2. V dropped 4 bases and J dropped 0; count of bases not matched to a gene: 19. From germline, CDR1 is SGHVS and CDR2 FNYEAQ. CDR3 length: 20 residues.

J is TRBJ2-7 and V is TRBV7-2; 10 bases are a match to TRBD2. Germline trimming cut 4 bases from V and 2 bases from J; bases unmatched to any gene: 8. Germline assignment: CDR1 SGHTA and CDR2 FQGNSA. The CDR3 is made up of 16 amino acids. The CDR3 protein is CASSSILAGRAYEQYF. CDR3 nucleotide sequence: TGTGCCAGCAGCTCGATACTAGCGGGAAGGGCCTACGAGCAGTACTTC.

This chain joins TRBV11-3 and TRBJ1-2; a possible D gene is TRBD1 (5 bases). Trimming removed 2 bases at V and 2 bases at J, with 12 bases between. Germline V lookup: CDR1 SGHNT, CDR2 YENEEA. The CDR3 covers 15 residues. CDR3 region: CASSLSSRGNYGYTF. DNA of the CDR3: TGTGCCAGCAGCTTAAGTTCGCGGGGGAACTATGGCTACACCTTC.

The chain carries TRBV18 and TRBJ2-7; 9 bases map to TRBD1. The CDR3 loop spans 17 amino acids. V shed 1 base, J shed 5 bases, and the junction held 12 bases outside the gene matches. CDR1 and CDR2 from the germline V gene are KGHSH and LQKENI. This CDR3 reads CASSPRPPGQGHHEQYF. CDR3 coding DNA: TGTGCCAGCTCACCACGACCCCCGGGACAGGGCCACCACGAGCAGTACTTC.

The gene calls are TRBV5-4 and TRBJ2-1, with 9 bases aligning to TRBD1. J was trimmed by 7 bases and V by 5 bases; bases with no gene match: 4. Per the germline V gene, CDR1 is SGHNT and CDR2 is YYREEE (reference sequence). The CDR3 spans 13 residues. The CDR3 coding sequence is TGTGCCAGCAGAACACAGGGGGCTAATGAGCAGTTCTTC. Its protein is CASRTQGANEQFF.

The chain has TRBV18 and TRBJ1-5, with D tentatively TRBD1 (6 bases). The germline V gene encodes CDR1 KGHSH and CDR2 LQKENI. V was trimmed by 2 bases and J by 5 bases, leaving 13 bases between them. The CDR3 runs to 15 residues. CDR3 protein: CASSPRPGQDQPQHF. In DNA form, the CDR3 reads TGTGCCAGCTCACCAAGACCGGGACAAGATCAGCCCCAGCATTTT.

As to this clone: Other DNA sequences in the sample encode the same CDR3. The V call is TRBV30, the J call TRBJ1-5, with 7 bases matching TRBD1. Trimming cost V 0 bases and J 5 bases; bases outside gene matches: 4. Germline V gene data show CDR1 as GTSNPN and CDR2 as SVGIG (reference sequence). The CDR3 is 14 residues long. CDR3 DNA sequence: TGTGCCTGGAGTGTAGGGGGCGGAGATCAGCCCCAGCATTTT. Protein: CAWSVGGGDQPQHF. The whole variable domain, filled in from reference TRBV30 and TRBJ1-5, reads SQTIHQWPATLVQPVGSPLSLECTVEGTSNPNLYWYRQAAGRGLQLLFYSVGIGQISSEVPQNLSASRPQDRQFILSSKKLLLSDSGFYLCAWSVGGGDQPQHFGDGTRLSIL.

The rearrangement uses TRBV29-1 and TRBJ2-5, with 10 nucleotides matching TRBD2. This CDR3 contains 14 residues. Germline V gene data show CDR1 as SQVTM and CDR2 as ANQGSEA. J gave up 4 bases and V 4 bases, and 6 bases lay outside the gene matches. This chain's CDR3 is CSVGSSGSGETQYF. CDR3 sequence (DNA): TGCAGCGTTGGGTCTAGCGGGAGCGGAGAGACCCAGTACTTC.

This clone was counted between two and nine times. The chain is built from TRBV27 and TRBJ2-1, with a tentative D call TRBD2 (5 bases). Germline V CDR1 and CDR2: MNHEY, SMNVEV (reference sequence). Trimming took off 2 bases at V and 9 bases at J, with 17 bases between the two ends. The CDR3 has 15 residues. CDR3 bases: TGTGCCAGCAGTTTACGACCGGGCCTAGCCAGTGAGCAGTTCTTC. Translation: CASSLRPGLASEQFF.

The chain combines TRBV27 with TRBJ1-2, with 10 bases matching TRBD1. V lost 4 bases, J lost 5 bases, and 10 bases stayed unmatched. CDR3 length equals 16 residues. The V gene's germline CDR1 is MNHEY and CDR2 SMNVEV (reference sequence). The CDR3 spells CASSSHPGTGEYGYTF. In DNA form, the CDR3 reads TGTGCCAGCAGTTCTCACCCTGGGACAGGGGAATATGGCTACACCTTC.

The chain employs TRBV20-1 and TRBJ2-5, with 8 nucleotides matching TRBD2. CDR3 length equals 14 residues. CDR1 and CDR2 from the germline V gene are DFQATT and SNEGSKA (reference sequence). The V and J ends lost 3 bases and 4 bases, in that order; junction bases with no gene match: 7. The CDR3 coding sequence is TGCAGTGCTAGTCCCGGACTAGCCCTAGAGACCCAGTACTTC. Translating gives CSASPGLALETQYF.

The chain employs TRBV13 and TRBJ2-5; 7 nucleotides line up with TRBD2. The germline gives CDR1 PRHDT, CDR2 FYEKMQ (reference sequence). The CDR3 runs 15 residues. The trim removed 5 bases at V and 4 bases at J, leaving 10 bases unmatched. The CDR3, as DNA: TGTGCCAGCAGCCATGGGAGGGCCTATGTAGAGACCCAGTACTTC. Translation: CASSHGRAYVETQYF.

J is TRBJ1-5 and V is TRBV2, with 7 positions matching TRBD1. The CDR3 covers 15 residues. The V gene's germline CDR1 is SNHLY and CDR2 FYNNEI. V dropped 9 bases and J dropped 4; count of bases not matched to a gene: 12. The CDR3 DNA sequence: TGTGCCAGGGTAATAGACAGGGCTCGTAATCAGCCCCAGCATTTT. Translating it yields CARVIDRARNQPQHF.

In this sample, this clone turned up once. The chain is built from TRBV5-1 and TRBJ2-1; TRBD1 is a possible D gene (6 bases). Between the trimmed V and J ends, which lost 4 bases and 0 bases, there was a span of 14 bases. Germline V gives CDR1 SGHRS, CDR2 YFSETQ. This CDR3 region has 16 residues. CDR3 region: CASSGLRGSSYNEQFF. In DNA form, the CDR3 reads TGCGCCAGCAGCGGACTTAGGGGGAGCTCCTACAATGAGCAGTTCTTC.

CDR3 region: CATSTRHLSYNEQFF. CDR3 DNA sequence: TGTGCCACCAGCACTCGACACCTCTCCTACAATGAGCAGTTCTTC. J is TRBJ2-1 and V is TRBV15; no definite D call. Trimming removed 4 bases at V and 0 bases at J, with 10 bases between. CDR3 size: 15 residues. CDR1 is LNHNV and CDR2 is YYDKDF in the germline V gene (reference sequence).

This rearrangement joins TRBV9 to TRBJ2-3; maybe TRBD2 (5 bases). The germline V gene has CDR1 SGDLS and CDR2 YYNGEE. Trimming cost V 0 bases and J 4 bases, with 12 bases left between them. The CDR3 sequence is 15 residues long. CDR3: CASSVAPMRADTQYF. As DNA, the CDR3 is TGTGCCAGCAGCGTAGCTCCTATGCGGGCAGATACGCAGTATTTT.

The chain has TRBV27 and TRBJ2-7; 11 nucleotides align to TRBD2. The germline V gene encodes CDR1 MNHEY and CDR2 SMNVEV (reference sequence). The CDR3 loop spans 14 amino acids. Losses at the gene ends were 4 bases for V and 3 bases for J; bases not matched to a gene: 2. The CDR3 DNA reads TGTGCCAGCAGTTCGGGACTAGCGGTCTACGAGCAGTACTTC. This translates into CASSSGLAVYEQYF.

CDR3 sequence (DNA): TGTGCCAGCAGCTTGCTGGGCAGTGCCTACGAGCAGTACTTC. Translation gives CASSLLGSAYEQYF. V is TRBV5-4 and J is TRBJ2-7; D is unclear. CDR1 and CDR2 (germline): SGHNT, YYREEE (reference sequence). Trimming took off 1 base at V and 2 bases at J, with 10 bases between the two ends. The CDR3 has 14 amino acids.

This clone was recorded once. V usage is TRBV6-1 and J usage is TRBJ1-4; D not resolved. CDR1 is MNHNS, CDR2 SASEGT, per germline. The CDR3 totals 15 residues. Deletions cut 3 bases from V and 5 bases from J, with 13 bases between. The CDR3 bases are TGTGCCAGCAGTGAGCCCGGGTCTCCAAATGAAAAACTGTTTTTT. Protein sequence: CASSEPGSPNEKLFF.

The CDR3 coding sequence is TGTGCCTGGAGTGTACGACAGGGAGGTGGCTACACCTTC. It codes for CAWSVRQGGGYTF. The chain is built from TRBV30 and TRBJ1-2, with 7 bases identical to TRBD1. There are 13 residues in the CDR3. Germline V gene data show CDR1 as GTSNPN and CDR2 as SVGIG (reference sequence). The V and J ends lost 0 bases and 7 bases, in that order; junction bases with no gene match: 5.